This entry describes one T cell receptor beta chain. From germline, CDR1 is LNHDA and CDR2 SQIVND (reference sequence). The CDR3 extends over 15 amino acids. V was cut by 0 bases and J by 6 bases, with 12 bases left in between. The data derive from a study of control samples from healthy donors and cancer patients. This table comes from immunoSEQ multiplex PCR, and its TCRdb copy is limited to in-frame clones, with some not included. Of about 58,000 clones in the sample, roughly 86% were seen once. The TCR was taken from a woman aged 60-75 years with lung cancer. Input material: PBMCs. This rearrangement joins TRBV19 to TRBJ2-1, with D maybe TRBD1 (6 bases). The CDR3 here is CASSIDLGRGNEQFF. Here the CDR3 DNA reads TGTGCCAGTAGTATAGATCTGGGCAGGGGCAATGAGCAGTTCTTC.